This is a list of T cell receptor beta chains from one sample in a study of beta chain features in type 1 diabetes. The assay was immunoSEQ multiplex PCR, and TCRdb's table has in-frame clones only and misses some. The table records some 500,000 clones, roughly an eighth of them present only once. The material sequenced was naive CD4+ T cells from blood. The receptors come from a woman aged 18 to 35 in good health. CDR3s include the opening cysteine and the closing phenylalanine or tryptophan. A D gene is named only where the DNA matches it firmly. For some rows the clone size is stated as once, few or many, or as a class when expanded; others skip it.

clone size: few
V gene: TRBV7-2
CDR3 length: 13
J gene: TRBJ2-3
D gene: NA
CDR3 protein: CASSPAPSIAQYF
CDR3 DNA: TGTGCCAGCAGCCCGGCCCCTAGCATCGCGCAGTATTTT

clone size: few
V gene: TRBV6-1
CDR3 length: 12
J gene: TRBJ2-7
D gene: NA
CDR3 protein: CASSEGTYEQYF
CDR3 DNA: TGTGCCAGCAGTGAAGGGACCTACGAGCAGTACTTC

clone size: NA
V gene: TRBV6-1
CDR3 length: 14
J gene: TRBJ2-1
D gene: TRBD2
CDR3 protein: CASSPRASGDEQFF
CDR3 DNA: TGTGCCAGCAGTCCACGAGCTAGCGGGGATGAGCAGTTCTTC

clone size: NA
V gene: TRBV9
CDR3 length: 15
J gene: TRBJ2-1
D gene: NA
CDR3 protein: CASSVAGVEHNEQFF
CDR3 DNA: TGTGCCAGCAGCGTAGCGGGGGTAGAACACAATGAGCAGTTCTTC

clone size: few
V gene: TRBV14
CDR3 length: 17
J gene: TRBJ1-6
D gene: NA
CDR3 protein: CASSQRFLQVGNSPLHF
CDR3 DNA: TGTGCCAGCAGCCAACGTTTTTTACAGGTCGGAAATTCACCCCTCCACTTT

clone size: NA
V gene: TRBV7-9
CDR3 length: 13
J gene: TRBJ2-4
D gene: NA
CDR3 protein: CASSSIAQNIQYF
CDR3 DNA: TGTGCCAGCAGCTCCATCGCTCAAAACATTCAGTACTTC

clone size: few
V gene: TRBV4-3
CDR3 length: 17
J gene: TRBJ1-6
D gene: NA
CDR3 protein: CASSRFQGSSYNSPLHF
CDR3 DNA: TGCGCCAGCAGCCGGTTTCAGGGTAGCTCCTATAATTCACCCCTCCACTTT

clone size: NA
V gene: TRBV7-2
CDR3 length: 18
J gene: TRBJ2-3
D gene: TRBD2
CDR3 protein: CASSLERASGMSTDTQYF
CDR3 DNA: TGTGCCAGCAGCTTAGAGCGGGCTAGCGGGATGAGCACAGATACGCAGTATTTT

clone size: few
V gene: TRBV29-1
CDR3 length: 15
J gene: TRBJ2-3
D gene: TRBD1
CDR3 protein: CSVETPTGGVDTQYF
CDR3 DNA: TGCAGCGTTGAAACGCCGACAGGGGGCGTAGATACGCAGTATTTT

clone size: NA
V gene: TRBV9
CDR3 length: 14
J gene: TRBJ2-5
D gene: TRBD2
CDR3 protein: CASSVDPGGETQYF
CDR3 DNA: TGTGCCAGCAGCGTAGACCCGGGAGGAGAGACCCAGTACTTC

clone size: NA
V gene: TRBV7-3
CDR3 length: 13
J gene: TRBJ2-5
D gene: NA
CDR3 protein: CASSLTSVGTQYF
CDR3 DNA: TGTGCCAGCAGCTTGACATCCGTCGGGACCCAGTACTTC

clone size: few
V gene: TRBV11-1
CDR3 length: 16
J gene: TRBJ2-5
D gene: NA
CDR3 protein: CASTDPNGGRYETQYF
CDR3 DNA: TGTGCCAGCACCGACCCAAACGGGGGGCGCTACGAGACCCAGTACTTC

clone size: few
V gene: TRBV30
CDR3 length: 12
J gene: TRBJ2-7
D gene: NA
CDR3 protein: CAWSKGGDEQYF
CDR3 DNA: TGTGCCTGGAGTAAGGGCGGCGACGAGCAGTACTTC

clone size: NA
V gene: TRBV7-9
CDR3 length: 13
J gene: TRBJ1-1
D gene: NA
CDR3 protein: CASSFKGNTEAFF
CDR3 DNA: TGTGCCAGCAGCTTTAAGGGGAACACTGAAGCTTTCTTT

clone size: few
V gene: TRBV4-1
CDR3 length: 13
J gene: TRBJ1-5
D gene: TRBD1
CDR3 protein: CASSLIQGSSQHF
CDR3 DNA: TGCGCCAGCAGCCTCATACAGGGGAGTTCCCAGCATTTT

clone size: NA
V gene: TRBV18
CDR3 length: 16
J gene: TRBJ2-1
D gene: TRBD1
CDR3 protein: CASSPLGQGGYNEQFF
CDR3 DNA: TGTGCCAGCTCACCCCTGGGACAGGGGGGATACAATGAGCAGTTCTTC

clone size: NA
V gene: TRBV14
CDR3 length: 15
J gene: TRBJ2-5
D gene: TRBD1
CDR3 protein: CASSQPGTATRTQYF
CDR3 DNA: TGTGCCAGCAGCCAACCAGGGACAGCTACTAGGACCCAGTACTTC

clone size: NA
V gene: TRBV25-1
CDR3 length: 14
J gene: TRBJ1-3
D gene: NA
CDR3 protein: CASSEIRDGNTIYF
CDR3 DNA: TGTGCCAGCAGTGAGATCAGGGATGGAAACACCATATATTTT

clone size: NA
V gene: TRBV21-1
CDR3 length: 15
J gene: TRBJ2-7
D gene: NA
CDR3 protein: CASSKGSDRGYEQYF
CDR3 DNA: TGTGCCAGCAGCAAAGGCTCGGACAGGGGCTACGAGCAGTACTTC

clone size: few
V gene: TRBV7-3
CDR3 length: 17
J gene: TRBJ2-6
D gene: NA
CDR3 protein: CASSQVDGRGRANVLTF
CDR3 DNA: TGTGCCAGCAGCCAGGTAGACGGTCGGGGTAGGGCCAACGTCCTGACTTTC

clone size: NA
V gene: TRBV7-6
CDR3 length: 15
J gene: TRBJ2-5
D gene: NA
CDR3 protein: CASSSQAGKRETQYF
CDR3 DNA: TGTGCCAGCAGCTCCCAAGCAGGGAAGAGGGAGACCCAGTACTTC

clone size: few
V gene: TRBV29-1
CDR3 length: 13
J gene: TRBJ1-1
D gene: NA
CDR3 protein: CSVAPNREQKAFF
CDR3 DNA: TGCAGCGTTGCCCCTAACAGGGAACAGAAGGCTTTCTTT

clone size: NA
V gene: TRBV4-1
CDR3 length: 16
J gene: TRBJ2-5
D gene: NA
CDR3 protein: CASSPHGGVLQETQYF
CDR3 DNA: TGCGCCAGCAGCCCCCACGGTGGGGTGCTCCAGGAGACCCAGTACTTC

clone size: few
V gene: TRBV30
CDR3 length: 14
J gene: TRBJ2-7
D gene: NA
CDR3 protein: CAWQRRGRIHEQYF
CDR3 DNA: TGTGCCTGGCAGCGTCGCGGCAGGATCCACGAGCAGTACTTC

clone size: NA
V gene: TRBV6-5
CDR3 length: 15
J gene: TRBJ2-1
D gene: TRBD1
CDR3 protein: CASSSTRDRVSEQFF
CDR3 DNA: TGTGCCAGCAGTTCCACCCGGGACAGGGTTAGTGAGCAGTTCTTC

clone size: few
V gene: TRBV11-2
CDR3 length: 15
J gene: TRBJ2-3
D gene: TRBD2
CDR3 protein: CASTLAGSRTDTQYF
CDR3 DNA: TGTGCCAGCACCCTAGCGGGCAGCCGCACAGATACGCAGTATTTT

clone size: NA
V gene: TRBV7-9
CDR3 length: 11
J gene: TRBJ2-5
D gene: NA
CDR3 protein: CASSSGETQYF
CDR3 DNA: TGTGCCAGCAGCTCGGGGGAGACCCAGTACTTC

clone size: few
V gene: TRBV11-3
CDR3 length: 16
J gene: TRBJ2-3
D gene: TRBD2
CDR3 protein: CASKPAGGPGGDTQYF
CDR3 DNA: TGTGCCAGCAAACCAGCGGGAGGCCCTGGCGGAGATACGCAGTATTTT

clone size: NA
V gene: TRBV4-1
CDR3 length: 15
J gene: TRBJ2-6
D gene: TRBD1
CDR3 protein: CASSLQGAGANVLTF
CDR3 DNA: TGCGCCAGCAGCCTTCAGGGGGCTGGGGCCAACGTCCTGACTTTC

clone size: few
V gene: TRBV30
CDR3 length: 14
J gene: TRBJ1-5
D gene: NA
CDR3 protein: CAWSQGGGNQPQHF
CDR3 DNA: TGTGCCTGGAGTCAGGGAGGGGGCAATCAGCCCCAGCATTTT

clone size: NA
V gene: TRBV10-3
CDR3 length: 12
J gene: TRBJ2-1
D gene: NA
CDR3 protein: CATGLTYNEQFF
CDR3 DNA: TGTGCCACCGGACTGACCTACAATGAGCAGTTCTTC

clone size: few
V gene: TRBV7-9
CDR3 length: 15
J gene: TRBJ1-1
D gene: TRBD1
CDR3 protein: CASSGGQGIQTEAFF
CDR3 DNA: TGTGCCAGCAGCGGAGGACAGGGGATCCAAACTGAAGCTTTCTTT

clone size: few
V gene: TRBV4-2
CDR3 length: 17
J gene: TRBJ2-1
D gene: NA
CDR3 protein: CASSPMRARDLPNEQFF
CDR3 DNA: TGTGCCAGCAGCCCCATGAGGGCGCGGGACCTTCCCAATGAGCAGTTCTTC

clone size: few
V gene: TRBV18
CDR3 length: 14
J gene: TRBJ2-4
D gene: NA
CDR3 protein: CASSPRVDKNIQYF
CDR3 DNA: TGTGCCAGCTCACCGAGGGTAGACAAAAACATTCAGTACTTC

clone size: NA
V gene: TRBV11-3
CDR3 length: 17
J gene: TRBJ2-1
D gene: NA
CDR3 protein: CASTPDLAGASYNEQFF
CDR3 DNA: TGTGCCAGCACCCCTGATTTGGCGGGGGCCTCCTACAATGAGCAGTTCTTC

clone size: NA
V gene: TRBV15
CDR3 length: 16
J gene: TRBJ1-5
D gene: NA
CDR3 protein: CATSRDITGSGQPQHF
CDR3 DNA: TGTGCCACCAGCAGAGATATCACAGGGAGCGGCCAGCCCCAGCATTTT

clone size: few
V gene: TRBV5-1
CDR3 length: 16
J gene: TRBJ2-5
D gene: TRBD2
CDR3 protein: CASSLALSSGQETQYF
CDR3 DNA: TGCGCCAGCAGCCTGGCCCTGTCTAGCGGACAAGAGACCCAGTACTTC

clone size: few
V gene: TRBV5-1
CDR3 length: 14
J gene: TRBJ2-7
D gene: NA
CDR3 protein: CASSPRVGVYEQYF
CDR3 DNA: TGCGCCAGCAGCCCCAGGGTGGGGGTCTACGAGCAGTACTTC

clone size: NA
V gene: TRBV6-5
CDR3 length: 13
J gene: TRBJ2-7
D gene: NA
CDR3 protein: CASSYNSEYEQYF
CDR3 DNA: TGTGCCAGCAGTTACAACAGCGAATACGAGCAGTACTTC

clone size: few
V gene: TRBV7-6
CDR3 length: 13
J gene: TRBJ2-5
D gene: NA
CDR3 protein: CASSSDRGETQYF
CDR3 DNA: TGTGCCAGCAGCTCTGACAGAGGAGAGACCCAGTACTTC

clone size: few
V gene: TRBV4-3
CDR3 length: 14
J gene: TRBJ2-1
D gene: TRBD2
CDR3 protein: CASSQRLAGNEQFF
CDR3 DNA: TGCGCCAGCAGCCAACGTCTAGCGGGGAATGAGCAGTTCTTC

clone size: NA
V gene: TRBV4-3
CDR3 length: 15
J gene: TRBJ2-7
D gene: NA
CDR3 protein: CASSQVLARSYEQYF
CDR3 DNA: TGCGCCAGCAGCCAAGTACTAGCACGTTCCTACGAGCAGTACTTC

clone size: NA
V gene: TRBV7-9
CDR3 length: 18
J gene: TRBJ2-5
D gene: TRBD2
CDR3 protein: CASSLGLSGSPHQETQYF
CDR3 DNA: TGTGCCAGCAGCTTAGGGCTTAGCGGGAGCCCCCACCAAGAGACCCAGTACTTC

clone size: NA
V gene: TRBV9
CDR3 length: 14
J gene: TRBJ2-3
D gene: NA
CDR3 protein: CASSVAPRGDTQYF
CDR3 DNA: TGTGCCAGCAGCGTGGCCCCACGTGGAGATACGCAGTATTTT

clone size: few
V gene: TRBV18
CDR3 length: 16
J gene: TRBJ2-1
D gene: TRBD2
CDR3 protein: CASSPGLAGGNNEQFF
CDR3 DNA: TGTGCCAGCTCACCTGGACTAGCGGGGGGAAACAATGAGCAGTTCTTC

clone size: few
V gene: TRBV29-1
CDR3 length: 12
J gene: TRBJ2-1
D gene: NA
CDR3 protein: CSVASSPGEQFF
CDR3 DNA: TGCAGCGTTGCCTCATCTCCCGGTGAGCAGTTCTTC

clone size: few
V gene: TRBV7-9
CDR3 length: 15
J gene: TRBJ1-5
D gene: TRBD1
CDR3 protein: CARGQMLWPPQPQHF
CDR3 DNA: TGTGCCAGGGGACAGATGCTTTGGCCTCCTCAGCCCCAGCATTTT

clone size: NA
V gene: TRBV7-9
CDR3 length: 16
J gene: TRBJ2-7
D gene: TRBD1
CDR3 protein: CASSWTGASHSYEQYF
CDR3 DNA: TGTGCCAGCAGCTGGACAGGGGCTTCACACTCCTACGAGCAGTACTTC